The clone carrying this T cell receptor beta chain was observed a few times. Its antigen is not identified. These data belong to a study of blood T cells in healthy people across ages. The study's findings and limits: It was not known whether donors were CMV positive (a possible confounder of expanded clonotype changes). The recorded TCR beta diversity per million T cells decreased in a roughly linear manner with age.

Primed by a sample-barcoded 5' primer and a J-beta primer mix, a second PCR proceeded for about 6 to 12 cycles. TCRdb re-derived calls from the 5' RACE reads in MiXCR, one entry per CDR3 protein. This table holds about 720,000 distinct CDR3 sequences, 25% found once. From germline, CDR1 is SGDLS and CDR2 YYNGEE. The CDR3 has 16 residues. These records were also assigned to another study, of T cells of mothers and their children. From that second work: The study recruited three healthy Caucasian mothers and their six children as donors. Persisting microchimeric T cell clones went undetected.

This clonotype was obtained from a boy younger than 18 in good health. The chain couples TRBV9 to TRBJ2-5; D assignment may be TRBD1 or TRBD2 (5 bases each). The last part of the DNA fits TRBJ2-7 better; the J call may be wrong. Sequencing was carried out using blood. The DNA for the CDR3 is TGTGCCAGCAGCGTAGCCGGGACCGCGATTTCCTACGAGCAGTACTTC. This sequence encodes CASSVAGTAISYEQYF.